This T cell receptor beta chain was sequenced for a study of blood T cell repertoires in COVID-19. On the study more broadly: From the United States, Italy and Spain came samples of acute and convalescent COVID-19. The analysed material was cDNA or gDNA that came from T cells, B-cell-depleted T cells, or PBMCs.

Germline V lookup: CDR1 LNHDA, CDR2 SQIVND (reference sequence). The CDR3 totals 16 residues. V was clipped by 6 bases and J by 0 bases, with 16 bases between them. Per the authors' pipeline: Amplification with reference gene primers provided the estimates of nucleated cell counts. Method: immunoSEQ multiplex PCR; TCRdb's copy keeps in-frame clones and lacks some. Clonal size and the V and J genes are those of that table, whereas D and trimming came from the DNA. The sample contains about 110,000 clones, 70% to 90% of which appear only once. The sample consisted of peripheral blood. The TCR comes from a man aged 40-49 years with acute or convalescent COVID-19. The chain recombines TRBV19 with TRBJ2-3, with a possible D match to TRBD2 (6 bases). CDR3 sequence: CASSSVAAASTDTQYF. CDR3 nucleotide sequence: TGTGCCAGTAGCTCTGTAGCGGCCGCTAGCACAGATACGCAGTATTTT. Looking up the rest from reference TRBV19 and TRBJ2-3 gives the full variable domain: DGGITQSPKYLFRKEGQNVTLSCEQNLNHDAMYWYRQDPGQGLRLIYYSQIVNDFQKGDIAEGYSVSREKKESFPLTVTSAQKNPTAFYLCASSSVAAASTDTQYFGPGTRLTVL.